This T cell receptor beta chain was observed in a study of T cells expressing NK-cell markers. Study-wide results and limits: One observes that, in a handful of donors, these clonotypes were also the leading ones within the CD3+CD56-NKG2C+ fraction. Dominant NKG2C+ clonotypes were found to form about 1.0-7.5% of CD8+ T cells in a handful of donors.

Reprocessing the 5' RACE reads, TCRdb reports a single entry for every CDR3 protein and omits DNA. The sample includes approximately 440,000 distinct CDR3 sequences. CDR3 size: 14 residues. Germline V gene sequence: CDR1 SGHRS, CDR2 YFSETQ. With respect to this clonotype: Its antigen remains unidentified.

The chain joins TRBV5-1 to TRBJ2-6; TCRdb calls TRBD1, which cannot be checked without DNA. The sample taken for sequencing was blood T cells: a sorted CD56 or NKG2C T cell subset, CD4+ or CD8+ T cells, or bulk PBMC T cells (not recorded which). This TCR was sampled from a woman between 45 and 65 years old in good health. This CDR3 is CASSYPGGANVLTF.